This is a list of T cell receptor beta chains from one sample in a study of OX40 agonist ivuxolimab in advanced cancers. Assay: immunoSEQ multiplex PCR; the TCRdb copy retains only in-frame clones and omits some. The sample lists fewer than 85,000 clones, roughly 87% seen once, with approximately 0.5% in the top ten. This specimen consisted of CD4+ or CD8+ T cells sorted from blood, obtained in a trial of the OX40 agonist ivuxolimab. These receptors were taken from an adult with an advanced solid tumor such as melanoma, head and neck, liver or kidney cancer. CDR3s leave out the opening cysteine and the closing phenylalanine or tryptophan. The D gene is left open where the match is weak.

j_call	v_call	d_call	cdr3_aa
TRBJ1-3	TRBV19	TRBD1	ASRGRGFEGNTIY
TRBJ1-1	TRBV19	NA	ASSFGGGNTEAF
TRBJ1-2	TRBV29-1	NA	SVEDYGGPGYT
TRBJ2-7	TRBV27	TRBD1	ASSLRTPETGTPYEQY
TRBJ2-7	TRBV6-5	TRBD1	ASSYSGDSRYEQY
TRBJ1-5	TRBV30	NA	AWSVQEDQPQH
TRBJ1-4	TRBV6-5	NA	ASGGSEKLF
TRBJ1-2	TRBV6-5	TRBD1	ASSPTGIRYT
TRBJ1-1	TRBV5-1	NA	ASRDSGTLSL
TRBJ1-5	TRBV30	NA	AWRGGVSGNQPQH
TRBJ2-3	TRBV9	NA	ASSVGDGDTQY
TRBJ2-7	TRBV6-1	NA	ASMGQASYEQY
TRBJ2-3	TRBV9	NA	ASSVSLGNRDTQY
TRBJ2-7	TRBV7-2	TRBD1	ASSLVGPGGYEQY
TRBJ1-2	TRBV9	TRBD1	ASSASGTGGRNYGYT
TRBJ2-5	TRBV19	TRBD2	ASRNSGGRETQY
TRBJ1-1	TRBV30	NA	AWSVGGNTEAF
TRBJ2-4	TRBV7-2	NA	ASSLGDAGRDIQY
TRBJ2-5	TRBV6-1	TRBD1	ASRTGGWETQY
TRBJ1-5	TRBV28	NA	ASSLGSAGGRQPQH
TRBJ2-3	TRBV7-9	TRBD1	ASSLATGGTDTQY
TRBJ1-2	TRBV15	NA	ATSTYSLLRGNGYT
TRBJ1-2	TRBV11-3	NA	ASSPREGLTDYGYT
TRBJ1-1	TRBV9	TRBD1	ASSVEGGGVAF
TRBJ2-5	TRBV5-4	NA	ASSLALQETQY
TRBJ1-2	TRBV7-2	NA	ASSRTANYGYT
TRBJ2-5	TRBV7-2	NA	ATTYDPQETQY